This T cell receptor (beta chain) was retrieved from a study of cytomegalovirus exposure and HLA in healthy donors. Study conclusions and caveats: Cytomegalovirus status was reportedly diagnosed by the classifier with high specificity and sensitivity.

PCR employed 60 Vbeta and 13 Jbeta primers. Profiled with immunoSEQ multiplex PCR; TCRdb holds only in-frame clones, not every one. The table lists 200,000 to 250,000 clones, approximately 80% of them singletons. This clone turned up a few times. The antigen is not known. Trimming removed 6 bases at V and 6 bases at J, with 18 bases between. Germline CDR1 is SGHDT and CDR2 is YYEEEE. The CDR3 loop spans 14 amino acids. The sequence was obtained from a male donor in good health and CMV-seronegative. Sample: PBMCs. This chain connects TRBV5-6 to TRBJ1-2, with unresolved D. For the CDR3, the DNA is TGTGCCAGCACCCTCCGGGTCCTAAAGGATGGCTACACCTTC. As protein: CASTLRVLKDGYTF. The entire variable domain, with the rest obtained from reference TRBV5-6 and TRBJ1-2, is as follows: DAGVTQSPTHLIKTRGQQVTLRCSPKSGHDTVSWYQQALGQGPQFIFQYYEEEERQRGNFPDRFSGHQFPNYSSELNVNALLLGDSALYLCASTLRVLKDGYTFGSGTRLTVV.